The 17 T cell receptor beta chains listed next were all sequenced from one sample in a study of control samples from healthy donors and cancer patients. Measured with immunoSEQ multiplex PCR; TCRdb has only the in-frame clones, and not every one. This sample has over 70,000 clones, with approximately 88% found just once. The sequenced material came from blood. The receptors stem from a woman aged 55-69 years in good health.

The chain joins TRBV28 to TRBJ2-5; 8 bases line up with TRBD1. V lost 4 bases, J lost 5 bases, and 9 bases stayed unmatched. The CDR3 has 15 residues. Germline loops: CDR1 MDHEN, CDR2 SYDVKM. The CDR3 DNA follows: TGTGCCAGCAGTTCTAGAGGGCAGGGGGCTGAGACCCAGTACTTC. This gives the protein CASSSRGQGAETQYF.

This clone was detected a few times. Other DNA sequences within the sample encode an identical CDR3. The chain has TRBV5-1 and TRBJ2-1; 8 nucleotides line up with TRBD2. After removal of 0 bases from V and 2 bases from J, the junction contained 4 bases not matched to a gene. The CDR3 extends over 16 amino acids. CDR1 is SGHRS, CDR2 YFSETQ, per germline. CDR3 in amino acids: CASSLAAGGPYNEQFF. DNA of the CDR3: TGCGCCAGCAGCTTGGCCGCGGGGGGACCCTACAATGAGCAGTTCTTC. Filled out from reference TRBV5-1 and TRBJ2-1, the complete variable domain reads KAGVTQTPRYLIKTRGQQVTLSCSPISGHRSVSWYQQTPGQGLQFLFEYFSETQRNKGNFPGRFSGRQFSNSRSEMNVSTLELGDSALYLCASSLAAGGPYNEQFFGPGTRLTVL.

The rearrangement uses TRBV7-2 and TRBJ2-3, with D perhaps TRBD2 (5 bases). This CDR3 region has 14 residues. Germline CDR1 and CDR2: SGHTA and FQGNSA. Trimming left V 5 bases short and J 1 base short, with 10 bases between. The CDR3 is CASSPPGGTDTQYF. Written as DNA, the CDR3 is TGTGCCAGCAGCCCTCCCGGGGGCACAGATACGCAGTATTTT.

This chain uses TRBV2 with TRBJ2-1; weak D call: TRBD1 (7 bases). This CDR3 region has 14 residues. Per germline, CDR1 SNHLY and CDR2 FYNNEI. CDR3 sequence: CVSGGRGSYNEQFF. The CDR3 region has the DNA TGTGTATCAGGGGGGCGCGGATCCTACAATGAGCAGTTCTTC. The full variable domain, completed using reference TRBV2 and TRBJ2-1, is EPEVTQTPSHQVTQMGQEVILRCVPISNHLYFYWYRQILGQKVEFLVSFYNNEISEKSEIFDDQFSVERPDGSNFTLKIRSTKLEDSAMYFCVSGGRGSYNEQFFGPGTRLTVL.

The CDR3 coding sequence is TGTGCCAGCAGCCACAGAGGACTAGCGGGGGGGAAATCCTACAATGAGCAGTTCTTC. Translation gives CASSHRGLAGGKSYNEQFF. The V gene is TRBV4-2, the J gene TRBJ2-1; 15 bases are a match to TRBD2. Germline lookup yields CDR1 LGHNA and CDR2 YNFKEQ. CDR3 size: 19 residues. V was clipped by 3 bases and J by 1 base; unmatched bases: 7.

This sequence joins TRBV6-2 or TRBV6-3 and TRBJ2-2; 11 bases fit TRBD2. The CDR3 contains 16 residues. With 6 bases clipped from V and 4 bases from J, the junction kept 7 bases outside the gene matches. Germline V gene data show CDR1 as MNHEY and CDR2 as SVGEGT. The CDR3 sequence: CASSLAGGGFTGELFF. The CDR3 DNA follows: TGTGCCAGCAGCCTAGCGGGAGGAGGTTTCACCGGGGAGCTGTTTTTT.

The V call is TRBV3-1 (or the pseudogene TRBV3-2), the J call TRBJ1-3; 7 nucleotides match TRBD1. The CDR3 covers 16 residues. Unmatched junction bases numbered 10, after V lost 4 bases and J lost 4 bases. Germline CDR1 and CDR2: LGHDT and YNNKEL (reference sequence). As DNA, the CDR3 is TGTGCCAGCAGCCCCCGACAGGGAGGGGGAGGAAACACCATATATTTT. It encodes CASSPRQGGGGNTIYF.

The chain joins TRBV6-5 to TRBJ1-1; a weak D match, TRBD1 (5 bases). V was clipped by 4 bases and J by 1 base, with 7 bases between them. From germline, CDR1 is MNHEY and CDR2 SVGAGI. The CDR3 runs to 13 residues. CDR3 in DNA: TGTGCCAGCAGTTGGCAGGGGAACACTGAAGCTTTCTTT. Protein sequence: CASSWQGNTEAFF.

The gene calls are TRBV7-8 and TRBJ1-2, with 7 bases that match TRBD1. J was trimmed by 1 base and V by 5 bases; bases with no gene match: 4. Germline V gives CDR1 SGHVS, CDR2 FQNEAQ. CDR3 length: 14 amino acids. The CDR3 coding sequence is TGTGCCAGCAGCCCCACAGGGGTTAACTATGGCTACACCTTC. As protein: CASSPTGVNYGYTF.

The chain carries TRBV7-2 and TRBJ1-5; D not certain. V lost 1 base, J lost 5 bases, and 3 bases lay in between. The CDR3 extends over 12 amino acids. CDR1 is SGHTA, CDR2 FQGNSA, per germline. The CDR3 loop reads CASSLDYQPQHF. CDR3 bases: TGTGCCAGCAGCTTAGACTATCAGCCCCAGCATTTT. Together with reference TRBV7-2 and TRBJ1-5, the CDR3 gives the full variable domain: GAGVSQSPSNKVTEKGKDVELRCDPISGHTALYWYRQSLGQGLEFLIYFQGNSAPDKSGLPSDRFSAERTGGSVSTLTIQRTQQEDSAVYLCASSLDYQPQHFGDGTRLSIL.

This clone has just one count. The J gene is TRBJ1-2, the V gene TRBV19; a weak D match, TRBD1 (5 bases). V was cut by 0 bases and J by 8 bases, with 16 bases left in between. The CDR3 length is 15 residues. Germline assignment: CDR1 LNHDA and CDR2 SQIVND (reference sequence). The CDR3 loop reads CASSIDLSGTGGYTF. DNA for the CDR3: TGTGCCAGTAGTATAGATCTTTCCGGGACGGGAGGCTACACCTTC. Complete variable domain (other parts from reference TRBV19 and TRBJ1-2): DGGITQSPKYLFRKEGQNVTLSCEQNLNHDAMYWYRQDPGQGLRLIYYSQIVNDFQKGDIAEGYSVSREKKESFPLTVTSAQKNPTAFYLCASSIDLSGTGGYTFGSGTRLTVV.

CDR3 in DNA: TGTGCCAGCAGCCAAGCCAGGGGCGGCTACACCTTC. Translation: CASSQARGGYTF. The genes are TRBV3-1 (or the pseudogene TRBV3-2) and TRBJ1-2; possibly TRBD1 for D (6 bases). The length of the CDR3 is 12 residues. The germline CDR1 and CDR2 sequences are LGHDT and YNNKEL (reference sequence). With 1 base removed from V and 8 bases from J, the gap between germline ends came to 8 bases.

The genes are TRBV6-6 and TRBJ2-1; possibly TRBD1 or TRBD2 for D (5 bases each). V was trimmed by 4 bases and J by 0 bases, leaving 10 bases between them. The germline V gene has CDR1 MNHNY and CDR2 SVGAGI (reference sequence). This CDR3 has 15 residues. The CDR3 coding sequence is TGTGCCAGCAGTTGGGACGGCAGCTCCTACAATGAGCAGTTCTTC. Protein sequence: CASSWDGSSYNEQFF.

The chain is built from TRBV7-2 and TRBJ2-1, with TRBD2 matching over 7 bases. Germline assignment: CDR1 SGHTA and CDR2 FQGNSA. Trimming removed 2 bases from V and 9 bases from J; junction bases left unmatched: 22. The CDR3 runs 19 residues. The CDR3 DNA sequence: TGTGCCAGCAGCTTAATACCGCCGGTCGGGGGAGGGCCCTGGGGTGAGCAGTTCTTC. Its translation: CASSLIPPVGGGPWGEQFF.

This chain joins TRBV10-3 and TRBJ1-2; 7 bases match TRBD1. V shed 10 bases and J 0 bases; nucleotides not matched to a gene: 8. The CDR3 sequence is 14 residues long. Per the germline V gene, CDR1 is ENHRY and CDR2 is SYGVKD. The CDR3 region is CATKRDRANYGYTF. As DNA, the CDR3 is TGTGCCACCAAACGGGACAGAGCTAACTATGGCTACACCTTC.

This rearrangement joins TRBV2 to TRBJ1-2; weak D call: TRBD1 (5 bases). Germline CDR1 SNHLY, CDR2 FYNNEI. The length of the CDR3 is 13 residues. The V end lost 7 bases, the J end lost 1 base, and 10 bases lay between the germline ends. CDR3 sequence (DNA): TGTGCCAGCACCAGACAGAATAACTATGGCTACACCTTC. Its translation is CASTRQNNYGYTF.

This clone was recorded once. The chain combines TRBV18 with TRBJ2-1; maybe TRBD1 (6 bases). The germline V gene has CDR1 KGHSH and CDR2 LQKENI. V gave up 6 bases and J gave up 4 bases, with 16 bases separating them. The CDR3 consists of 15 residues. The chain's CDR3 is CASSRTAQGYNEQFF. CDR3 sequence (DNA): TGTGCCAGCTCCCGGACAGCCCAGGGGTACAATGAGCAGTTCTTC. The whole variable domain, filled in from reference TRBV18 and TRBJ2-1, reads NAGVMQNPRHLVRRRGQEARLRCSPMKGHSHVYWYRQLPEEGLKFMVYLQKENIIDESGMPKERFSAEFPKEGPSILRIQQVVRGDSAAYFCASSRTAQGYNEQFFGPGTRLTVL.